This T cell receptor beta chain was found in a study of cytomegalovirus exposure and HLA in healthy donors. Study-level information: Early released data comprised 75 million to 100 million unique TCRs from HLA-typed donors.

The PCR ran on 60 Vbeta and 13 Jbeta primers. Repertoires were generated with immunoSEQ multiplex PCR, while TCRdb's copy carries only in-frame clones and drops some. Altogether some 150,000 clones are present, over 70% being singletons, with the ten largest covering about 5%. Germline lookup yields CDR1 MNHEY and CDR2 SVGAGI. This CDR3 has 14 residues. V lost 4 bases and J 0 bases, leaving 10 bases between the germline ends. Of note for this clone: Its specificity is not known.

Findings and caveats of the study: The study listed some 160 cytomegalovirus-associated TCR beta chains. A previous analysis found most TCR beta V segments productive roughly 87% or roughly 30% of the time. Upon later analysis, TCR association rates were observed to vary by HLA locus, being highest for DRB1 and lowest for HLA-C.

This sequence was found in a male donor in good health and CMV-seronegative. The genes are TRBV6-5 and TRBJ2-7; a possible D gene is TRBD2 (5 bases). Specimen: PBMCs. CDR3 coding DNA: TGTGCCAGCAGTTCCGGGATCCCCTCCTACGAGCAGTACTTC. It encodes CASSSGIPSYEQYF.